These 2 T cell receptor beta chains originate from one sample sequenced in a study of identical twins (dated by TCRdb to about 2016). Libraries were prepared through 5' RACE. Sequencing was carried out with an Illumina HiSeq 2000. TCRdb itself trimmed the public reads at Q25 with fastp, ran MiXCR and retained productive beta chains. Identical CDR3 protein sequences are pooled into one entry, listed with their most common genes and DNA. The sample has some 230,000 distinct CDR3 sequences on record, 6.5% to 8% of them singletons. The top ten clonotypes cover 14% to 15% of the sample. These data also formed part of another study, on T cells expressing NK-cell markers.

The sequenced sample was CD8+ T cells sorted from blood. The origin of the receptors is a woman aged 18-29 years in good health.

The rearrangement uses TRBV12-3 or TRBV12-4 and TRBJ2-3, with D tentatively TRBD2 (6 bases). The length of the CDR3 is 14 residues. V gave up 3 bases and J gave up 4 bases, with 11 bases separating them. CDR3 nucleotide sequence: TGTGCCAGCAGTTTGCGACTAGTCCCAGATACGCAGTATTTT. Its translation is CASSLRLVPDTQYF.

This clonotype was seen at least ten times. CDR3 in DNA: TGTGCCAGCAGTTTTAGGCCGAACACCGGGGAGCTGTTTTTT. It yields the protein CASSFRPNTGELFF. This chain joins TRBV12-3 or TRBV12-4 and TRBJ2-2; D uncertain. The CDR3 sequence is 14 residues long. The V gene lost 3 bases and the J gene lost 0 bases, with 5 bases spanning the gap.